This T cell receptor beta chain stems from a study of blood T cells in healthy people across ages. Findings and caveats of the study: TCR beta diversity tracked closely with naive T cell percentage.

As concerns this clonotype: As yet, its antigen is unknown.

The use of a sample-barcoded 5' primer and a J-beta primer mix characterized a second PCR of roughly 7 to 11 cycles. Every sample gave at least 3 million paired-end reads containing CDR3. TCRdb reprocessed the 5' RACE reads via MiXCR and lists one record per CDR3 protein. The table shows 1.5 million or so distinct CDR3 sequences, with approximately 39% occurring only once. Unmatched junction bases numbered 8, after V lost 1 base and J lost 0 bases. CDR3 length: 18 residues. Germline V gene sequence: CDR1 SEHNR, CDR2 FQNEAQ (reference sequence). The chain carries TRBV7-9 and TRBJ2-2, with 7 bases fitting TRBD2. This TCR was recovered from a young woman in good health. The sample taken for sequencing was blood. The CDR3 DNA reads TGTGCCAGCAGCTTAGGAGGACTAGTGGACGCGAACACCGGGGAGCTGTTTTTT. Its translation is CASSLGGLVDANTGELFF. The full variable domain, its missing parts supplied by reference TRBV7-9 and TRBJ2-2, is DTGVSQNPRHKITKRGQNVTFRCDPISEHNRLYWYRQTLGQGPEFLTYFQNEAQLEKSRLLSDRFSAERPKGSFSTLEIQRTEQGDSAMYLCASSLGGLVDANTGELFFGEGSRLTVL.